Sequencing of this T cell receptor beta chain was carried out in a study of cytomegalovirus exposure and HLA in healthy donors (dated by TCRdb to about 2017). Background for the entire study: An earlier analysis of some 600 of the donors reported under 300 Gb of sequence data and some 110 million unique TCR beta sequences obtained from approximately 180 million T cells. Donor age, sex, ethnicity and CMV serostatus were collected together with the repertoire data. Along with the approximately 700-subject first cohort, a separate validation cohort of around 120 different subjects was used. Around 320 gigabases of sequencing data and roughly 90 million unique TCR sequences were included in an early release covering several hundred HLA-typed donors. Every discovery cohort repertoire had been produced on one sequencing platform. Of the 398 genotyped donors, approximately 83% fell in the genetic ancestry cluster associated with self-reported Caucasian donors. The number of donors typed differed by locus, with about 620-630 for A, B, C, DRB1 and DQB1, 522 for DQA1, nearly 610 for DPA1, and some 440 for DPB1. Several DR-DQ haplotypes were handled as single units for association and clustering, since linkage in the cohort was strong. To study patterns of TCR occurrence, a later analysis re-analyzed previously published TCR beta repertoires from 666 donors and added high-resolution HLA genotyping. HLA typing covered class I and class II loci at four-digit resolution. Using immunosequencing, the study profiled T cell repertoires from about 610 subjects and related those repertoires to cytomegalovirus serostatus. In an earlier analysis of 587 of the donors, high-throughput TCR beta sequencing was used to judge whether each TCR beta V gene segment behaved as functional or pseudogenic. In the later analysis, no new phenotypic data were used to find candidate immune exposures; instead, reliance was placed on TCR beta sequences and their occurrence across donors. Among 398 genotyped donors of the cohort, an average of roughly 230,000 unique TCR beta nucleotide sequences was sequenced per donor, of which about 18% were non-productive. High-throughput TCR immunosequencing, statistical association of individual TCRs with disease status, and machine learning were combined to predict cytomegalovirus infection status. The study aimed to test whether signatures of past pathogen exposure could be identified by cataloging public T cell receptors. Genome-wide SNP genotypes for about 65% of the roughly 670 donors were used in a later genetic analysis, which treated that subset as a discovery cohort.

As encoded in the germline V gene, CDR1 is LGHNA while CDR2 is YNFKEQ. Here V drops 0 bases and J drops 10 bases, and the junction holds 7 bases not matched to any gene. From cysteine to phenylalanine, the CDR3 is 14 amino acids long. Only the CDR3 region is kept as DNA, spanning 42 bases read in frame from base 1. Results and caveats for the whole study, not just this receptor: At a false discovery rate of 0.05, a later analysis linked around 17,000 TCR beta sequences to specific HLA alleles. HLA typing was unavailable for some donors at each locus, so association tests used only the typed subset. Presence/absence analyses assumed roughly uniform sequencing depth across donors, an assumption that may not hold. Because counts were too low, roughly 18 rarely observed V segments, including chromosome 9 orphons, were left out of the earlier analysis of a few hundred of the donors. Correlated functional status among segregating V segments might reflect linkage disequilibrium, but an unknown experimental factor could not be ruled out. In a later analysis, several top co-occurrence clusters were reported to appear linked to parvovirus B19, influenza, CMV and Epstein-Barr virus. In vitro tests confirmed that three of the cytomegalovirus-associated TCR beta chains recognize cytomegalovirus antigens. According to a later genetic analysis, donors in an Asian-associated ancestry cluster had fewer N-insertions in productive TCRs than the approximately 700-donor mean. Cytomegalovirus status was reported to be diagnosed by the classifier with high specificity and sensitivity in both the original and validation cohorts. A cluster of highly shared sequence variants was judged likely to represent a technical artifact of the sequencing pipeline. In an earlier analysis of about 550 of the donors, most TCR beta V segments were observed in productive rearrangements about 87% or about 30% of the time, broadly matching IMGT annotations. This cohort had only TCR beta chains sequenced, and the lack of alpha or paired-chain data limited which features could be detected. When HLA alleles, especially DR and DQ, strongly co-occurred, TCR associations were difficult to assign to individual alleles. A later analysis found that TCR association rates varied across HLA loci, with DRB1 alleles showing the most associated TCRs and HLA-C alleles the fewest. Across donors, most TCR sequences were observed very rarely, whereas some public TCRs were present in many individuals. For the cohort, immune exposure information was limited to CMV serostatus. Some IMGT-functional V segments, including TRBV6-2 and TRBV6-3, could not be distinguished by the 87-base-pair reads and were therefore excluded. An association between a missense DCLRE1C variant and V-gene and J-gene trimming of TCR beta chains was found in a later genetic analysis and replicated in an independent cohort. A later analysis found that HLA-associated TCR beta chains were more clonally expanded and had lower generation probabilities than equally common non-associated chains. A further reported finding was that TCR beta sequences accurately predicted the HLA-A and HLA-B alleles for most subjects in the first cohort. It was suggested by the authors that the approach could potentially be generalized to other disease states and immunological phenotypes. A total of 150 or so TCR beta chains were listed by the study as associated with cytomegalovirus. In a later analysis, most CMV-associated TCR beta chains were found to appear HLA-restricted, with HLA associations seemingly driven largely by CMV exposure.

Of note for this clone: Its recognized antigen is unknown. No qualities accompany the bases; no much larger clone lies one base away.

The library came from the immunoSEQ multiplex PCR assay. For the multiplex PCR, a mixture combining 60 forward primers for TCR Vbeta segments and 13 reverse primers for TCR Jbeta segments was used. Amplification of the CDR3 region of rearranged TCR beta genes was performed with a multiplex PCR assay on genomic DNA. The amplified TCR beta libraries were sequenced on the Illumina HiSeq System as 87-base-pair reads. For the original study's pipeline: A later analysis tallied 75 million to 95 million unique TCR beta chains across the roughly 610 repertoires, and about 12 million of those chains were shared by two or more donors. A nearest-neighbor algorithm error-corrected the raw reads and collapsed the reads into unique sequences, merging closely related sequences to remove PCR and sequencing errors. To assign V, D and J gene segments, CDR3 sequences were aligned to IMGT reference sequences. Each retained sequence needed at least a six-nucleotide match to both a V gene segment and a J gene segment. A rearrangement counted as productive if the CDR3 had no stop codons and remained in frame with V and J, and every other rearrangement counted as non-productive. CDR3 was defined according to IMGT convention as the region running from the second conserved V-encoded cysteine to the conserved J-encoded phenylalanine. The earlier analysis of 587 of the donors excluded sequences that lacked an unambiguous match to a single V gene segment. In an earlier analysis of some 590 of the donors, a V segment was called functional when productive rearrangements were above 56.7%, and segregating when the standard deviation between donors exceeded 5%. A statistical classification framework was built for diagnosing cytomegalovirus status from the catalog of TCR beta chain sequences. V and J gene assignment, in a later analysis, came from comparing TCR nucleotide sequences with IMGT/GENE-DB human TR gene sequences. The TCRdist pipeline was used in a later analysis to assign CDR3 sequences and most-parsimonious VDJ recombination scenarios. A later analysis defined each TCR beta chain by its CDR3 amino acid sequence plus V-gene family, and excluded reads lacking a unique V-gene family. As a way to deal with suspected cross-contamination and a sequencing artifact, a later analysis dropped approximately 590 nucleotide sequences that were highly shared and had low generation probability. For each public chain, a later analysis derived a clonal expansion index from normalized ranks of inferred template counts within each repertoire. A later analysis computed generation probabilities with a VDJ recombination model fitted to out-of-frame rearrangements, and checked the results against IGoR. In a later analysis, hypergeometric tests were used to score TCR-TCR, TCR-HLA and TCR-CMV co-occurrence, with a repertoire-size bias correction applied to TCR pairs. False discovery rates were estimated in a later analysis by permuting HLA or CMV assignments 20 times. A later analysis grouped co-occurring TCRs with DBSCAN, adding TCRdist sequence similarity when clustering within HLA-allele-positive subsets. Repertoires with fewer than 30,000 or more than 120,000 public chains were left out of co-occurrence clustering, as were about five repertoires with anomalous nucleotide sharing. Entries here come from immuneACCESS through TCRdb and include only in-frame sequences with V and J called. Some clones fail to appear in such tables; in the studies checked, an unresolved V gene covers under half of the shortfall, and the cause of the remainder is unknown. V and J calls plus clone size are reproduced from that table; the DNA served to infer D and trimming. Across this sample there are around 300,000 clones, with 65% to 85% seen only once. Of the sample, under 2.5% falls within the top ten clones.

In total, fewer than 750 healthy bone marrow donors made up the cohort. All cohort members were sampled while nominally healthy, although unrecorded immune exposures were likely present. The donor tested CMV seronegative, placing the donor among the 300 to 400 seronegative members of the cohort. Every donor gave a peripheral blood sample, and the peripheral blood mononuclear cells from that sample were used for TCR beta sequencing. The Qiagen DNeasy Blood Extraction Kit was used to extract genomic DNA from the blood cell samples. This clonotype was sampled from a female donor in good health and CMV-seronegative. Sequenced: PBMCs. This receptor chain uses TRBV4-2 and TRBJ1-2, with 8 bases in between that match TRBD1. CDR3 region: CASSQDRRQGFYTF. DNA sequence: TGTGCCAGCAGCCAAGATCGACGACAGGGGTTCTACACCTTC.